This passage covers 17 T cell receptor beta chains from one sample sequenced in a study of T cell responses to AZD1222 COVID-19 vaccine (dated by TCRdb to about 2021). The library was made by the immunoSEQ multiplex PCR assay. The table was pulled from immuneACCESS by TCRdb, which kept in-frame rearrangements only. Such tables lose some clones; where checked, under half of the loss comes from unresolved V genes, and the rest has no known cause. The sample table holds roughly 110,000 clones, of which just over 90% were seen once. The ten largest clones capture approximately 4.8% of the sample. Taken with the paper, the label for time point translates to: baseline before first vaccination. The sequencing used peripheral blood, collected on day 0 of AZD1222 vaccination. The receptors derive from an adult in good health.

This clone appeared once. The rearrangement links TRBV6-1 to TRBJ1-3; possible D gene TRBD1, 6 bases. CDR3 length equals 16 residues. V lost 2 bases to trimming and J lost 3 bases, with 14 bases between them. Germline loops: CDR1 MNHNS, CDR2 SASEGT. This CDR3 reads CASSESRGAFGNTIYF. The CDR3 DNA reads TGTGCCAGCAGTGAAAGCAGGGGCGCGTTTGGAAACACCATATATTTT.

The count of this clone is one. V gene TRBV7-9 combines with J gene TRBJ2-7; 7 bases fit TRBD1. The junction had 11 bases not matched to a gene; V was cut back by 4 bases and J by 5 bases. Germline lookup yields CDR1 SEHNR and CDR2 FQNEAQ (reference sequence). The CDR3 extends over 15 amino acids. The CDR3 spells CASSSPTGRSNEQYF. The CDR3, as DNA: TGTGCCAGCAGCTCACCGACAGGGAGAAGTAACGAGCAGTACTTC.

This rearrangement joins TRBV19 to TRBJ1-6, with D tentatively TRBD1 (5 bases). Between the trimmed V and J ends, which lost 4 bases and 10 bases, there was a span of 14 bases. This CDR3 is 14 amino acids long. The germline gives CDR1 LNHDA, CDR2 SQIVND (reference sequence). The CDR3 nucleotides read TGTGCCAGTAGTACCACAAGGGGAGACTCACCCCTCCACTTT. Translating it yields CASSTTRGDSPLHF.

The gene calls are TRBV7-9 and TRBJ2-3, with D possibly being TRBD2 (5 bases). Germline V gene lookup returns CDR1 SEHNR and CDR2 FQNEAQ (reference sequence). The CDR3 loop spans 12 amino acids. V shed 6 bases and J shed 6 bases, with 10 bases lying between them. Here the CDR3 DNA reads TGTGCCAGCAGTTTCCGAGGGGATACGCAGTATTTT. Encoded protein: CASSFRGDTQYF.

The rearrangement uses TRBV18 and TRBJ2-2; 11 bases map to TRBD1. The ends lost 0 bases at V and 5 bases at J; junction bases unmatched: 2. This CDR3 is 16 amino acids long. Per germline, CDR1 KGHSH and CDR2 LQKENI. CDR3 in amino acids: CASSPPGTGGTGELFF. In nucleotides, the CDR3 is TGTGCCAGCTCACCACCGGGGACAGGGGGAACCGGGGAGCTGTTTTTT.

This rearrangement joins TRBV29-1 to TRBJ1-5, with D hard to call. The germline V gene has CDR1 SQVTM and CDR2 ANQGSEA. The CDR3 spans 12 residues. V lost 4 bases, J lost 6 bases, and 10 bases lay in between. In DNA form, the CDR3 reads TGCAGCGTTGGCGGCGGGAGTCAGCCCCAGCATTTT. As protein: CSVGGGSQPQHF.

Only one count was recorded for this clone. V gene TRBV7-9 combines with J gene TRBJ1-2; a possible D gene is TRBD1 (6 bases). Germline V gene data show CDR1 as SEHNR and CDR2 as FQNEAQ (reference sequence). V was pared by 4 bases and J by 6 bases, with 24 bases between. The CDR3 consists of 17 residues. For the CDR3, the DNA is TGTGCCAGCAGCTCGGTTAAGGACAGTCGACTTACGGATGGCTACACCTTC. It encodes CASSSVKDSRLTDGYTF. The whole variable domain, remainder taken from reference TRBV7-9 and TRBJ1-2, is DTGVSQNPRHKITKRGQNVTFRCDPISEHNRLYWYRQTLGQGPEFLTYFQNEAQLEKSRLLSDRFSAERPKGSFSTLEIQRTEQGDSAMYLCASSSVKDSRLTDGYTFGSGTRLTVV.

The chain has TRBV19 and TRBJ1-2, with D tentatively TRBD1 (5 bases). From germline, CDR1 is LNHDA and CDR2 SQIVND (reference sequence). V lost 1 base and J lost 3, with 15 bases in between. The CDR3 runs 16 residues. CDR3 bases: TGTGCCAGTAGTATAGGGCGTGGGGGTAAGGACTATGGCTACACCTTC. Translation gives CASSIGRGGKDYGYTF.

The rearrangement joins TRBV19 to TRBJ1-1; D call uncertain. Trimming left V 7 bases short and J 4 bases short, with 10 bases between. Germline CDR1 and CDR2: LNHDA and SQIVND (reference sequence). The CDR3 has 12 residues. The CDR3 spells CASNDWGTEAFF. In DNA, the CDR3 is TGTGCCAGTAACGACTGGGGCACTGAAGCTTTCTTT.

The V gene is TRBV11-2, the J gene TRBJ2-5; D gene ambiguous. V gave up 2 bases and J gave up 2 bases, with 0 bases separating them. This CDR3 contains 11 residues. CDR1 is SGHAT and CDR2 is FQNNGV in the germline V gene. In DNA, the CDR3 is TGTGCCAGCAGCTTACAAGAGACCCAGTACTTC. It translates to CASSLQETQYF.

This chain links TRBV12-3 or TRBV12-4 with TRBJ2-7; maybe TRBD2 (6 bases). The CDR3 sequence is 12 residues long. Trimming shortened V by 3 bases and J by 3 bases, and 6 bases separated the two germline ends. The CDR3 DNA is TGTGCCAGCAGTTTTAGCGGCTACGAGCAGTACTTC. This sequence encodes CASSFSGYEQYF.

V gene TRBV5-1 combines with J gene TRBJ1-2; 10 bases map to TRBD1. CDR1 is SGHRS and CDR2 is YFSETQ in the germline V gene. The CDR3 runs to 12 residues. Unmatched junction bases numbered 2, after V lost 0 bases and J lost 12 bases. CDR3 amino acids: CASSLGGTGDTF. CDR3 DNA: TGCGCCAGCAGCTTGGGCGGGACAGGGGACACCTTC.

This chain uses TRBV4-2 with TRBJ1-1; TRBD1 agrees at 7 bases. The CDR3 sequence is 14 residues long. The ends lost 1 base at V and 10 bases at J; junction bases unmatched: 9. Germline CDR1 and CDR2: LGHNA and YNFKEQ. CDR3 sequence (DNA): TGTGCCAGCAGCCAAGGAAGGACAGGCATCGCAGCTTTCTTT. Translated: CASSQGRTGIAAFF.

V and J are TRBV7-6 and TRBJ1-3, with D maybe TRBD1 (6 bases). Trimming pared 0 bases from V and 2 bases from J, leaving 8 bases between. This CDR3 has 15 residues. CDR1 is SGHVS, CDR2 FNYEAQ, per germline. CDR3 nucleotides: TGTGCCAGCAGCTTAGCGGGGGCCCCTGGAAACACCATATATTTT. Translated: CASSLAGAPGNTIYF. The full variable domain, completed using reference TRBV7-6 and TRBJ1-3, is GAGVSQSPRYKVTKRGQDVALRCDPISGHVSLYWYRQALGQGPEFLTYFNYEAQQDKSGLPNDRFSAERPEGSISTLTIQRTEQRDSAMYRCASSLAGAPGNTIYFGEGSWLTVV.

The V call is TRBV6-5, the J call TRBJ1-4, with 7 bases that match TRBD1. Trimming took 8 bases from V and 0 from J; bases not matched to a gene: 3. CDR1 is MNHEY and CDR2 is SVGAGI in the germline V gene. The CDR3 sequence is 14 residues long. The CDR3 sequence is CASGTVATNEKLFF. Written as DNA, the CDR3 is TGTGCCAGCGGGACAGTTGCAACTAATGAAAAACTGTTTTTT.

The rearrangement uses TRBV5-1 and TRBJ1-2; TRBD1 might be the D (5 bases). V was shortened by 0 bases and J by 8 bases, with 8 bases between the two germline ends. The CDR3 runs 12 residues. Germline CDR1 SGHRS, CDR2 YFSETQ. This CDR3 reads CASSLVRGGYTF. CDR3 nucleotide sequence: TGCGCCAGCAGCTTGGTTAGGGGAGGCTACACCTTC.

The chain uses TRBV10-3 and TRBJ2-2; 9 positions match TRBD2. V shed 4 bases, J shed 6 bases, and the junction held 9 bases outside the gene matches. This CDR3 spans 16 amino acids. From germline, CDR1 is ENHRY and CDR2 SYGVKD. The DNA of the CDR3 is TGTGCCATCAGTGCCGAAGCGGGGGGCCCGGCCGGGGAGCTGTTTTTT. Translated: CAISAEAGGPAGELFF.